This TCR beta chain was identified in a study of T cells in localized non-small cell lung cancer. This clone is labeled as large. Its target is not known. Study results and caveats: Highest T cell clonality was seen in uninvolved adjacent lung, surpassing that measured in tumor. Adjacent lung had a median approximately 57 of the 100 largest tumor clones.

Clones were read by immunoSEQ multiplex PCR, and TCRdb kept only the in-frame ones, dropping some. The profile shows about 1,300 clones, 20% to 25% of them singletons. Deletions cut 5 bases from V and 4 bases from J, with 13 bases between. CDR3 length: 14 amino acids. Germline assignment: CDR1 SGHNT and CDR2 YENEEA. The V and J genes are TRBV11-3 and TRBJ2-3; D is perhaps TRBD1 (6 bases). Sequencing was performed on normal lung tissue next to the tumor, taken before any cancer treatment. This TCR was recovered from a woman aged 35 to 70 with stage II lung adenocarcinoma. CDR3 residues: CASSQNSGADTQYF. CDR3 in DNA: TGTGCCAGCAGCCAAAATTCAGGGGCAGATACGCAGTATTTT. The complete variable domain, with remaining parts taken from reference TRBV11-3 and TRBJ2-3, reads EAGVVQSPRYKIIEKKQPVAFWCNPISGHNTLYWYLQNLGQGPELLIRYENEEAVDDSQLPKDRFSAERLKGVDSTLKIQPAELGDSAVYLCASSQNSGADTQYFGPGTRLTVL.